This is a list of T cell receptor beta chains from one sample in a study of blood T cell repertoires in COVID-19. Assay: immunoSEQ multiplex PCR; the TCRdb copy retains only in-frame clones and omits some. The table includes around 390,000 clones, 85% to 90% detected once. The sample taken for sequencing was PBMCs or T cells enriched from blood (not recorded which). These receptors all stem from a woman in her 50s who had recovered from COVID-19. The CDR3 runs from the conserved cysteine through the conserved F or W. Fields, in order: V gene, J gene, D gene, CDR3 length, clone size, CDR3 protein, CDR3 DNA. A D gene is named only where the DNA matches it firmly. Part of the rows lack a size; the others show once, few, many or a class for expanded clones.

V: TRBV7-2; J: TRBJ2-3; D: -; length: 14; size: -; CDR3: CASSPSFATDTQYF; DNA: TGTGCCAGCAGCCCCTCCTTTGCGACAGATACGCAGTATTTT
V: TRBV6-5; J: TRBJ1-2; D: TRBD1; length: 15; size: -; CDR3: CASSYSTGTNYGYTF; DNA: TGTGCCAGCAGTTACTCGACAGGGACCAACTATGGCTACACCTTC
V: TRBV7-8; J: TRBJ1-5; D: TRBD1; length: 15; size: -; CDR3: CASSPGDSLNQPQHF; DNA: TGTGCCAGCAGCCCGGGGGACAGCCTCAATCAGCCCCAGCATTTT
V: TRBV19; J: TRBJ2-2; D: -; length: 15; size: few; CDR3: CASSIFTAVTGELFF; DNA: TGTGCCAGTAGTATTTTTACAGCAGTCACCGGGGAGCTGTTTTTT
V: TRBV27; J: TRBJ2-2; D: -; length: 16; size: once; CDR3: CASSLTGTLFPGELFF; DNA: TGTGCCAGCAGTCTGACTGGGACTTTGTTCCCCGGGGAGCTGTTTTTT
V: TRBV7-9; J: TRBJ2-5; D: -; length: 15; size: -; CDR3: CASSSPERVQETQYF; DNA: TGTGCCAGCAGCTCTCCTGAGCGGGTCCAGGAGACCCAGTACTTC
V: TRBV19; J: TRBJ2-7; D: -; length: 13; size: -; CDR3: CASSMGTPYEQYF; DNA: TGTGCCAGTAGTATGGGCACGCCCTACGAGCAGTACTTC
V: TRBV5-1; J: TRBJ2-5; D: TRBD2; length: 15; size: -; CDR3: CASSSLGTSQETQYF; DNA: TGCGCCAGCAGCTCCCTGGGGACTAGCCAAGAGACCCAGTACTTC
V: TRBV9; J: TRBJ2-5; D: TRBD2; length: 15; size: -; CDR3: CASSDLAGNQETQYF; DNA: TGTGCCAGCAGCGACCTAGCGGGGAATCAAGAGACCCAGTACTTC
V: TRBV18; J: TRBJ2-7; D: TRBD2; length: 15; size: -; CDR3: CASSPLPAGVVEQYF; DNA: TGTGCCAGCTCACCACTTCCCGCGGGGGTCGTCGAGCAGTACTTC
V: TRBV7-9; J: TRBJ2-2; D: -; length: 15; size: -; CDR3: CASRPKQGNTGELFF; DNA: TGTGCCAGCAGGCCAAAACAGGGGAACACCGGGGAGCTGTTTTTT
V: TRBV28; J: TRBJ2-5; D: TRBD2; length: 14; size: once; CDR3: CASSLSGGAETQYF; DNA: TGTGCCAGCAGTTTATCCGGGGGGGCGGAGACCCAGTACTTC
V: TRBV28; J: TRBJ1-1; D: -; length: 14; size: -; CDR3: CASQLQAGYTEAFF; DNA: TGTGCCAGCCAGCTACAAGCAGGGTACACTGAAGCTTTCTTT